The sequence of this TCR beta chain was determined in a study of blood T cell repertoires in COVID-19. This clone has only one observation. The repertoire was sequenced with immunoSEQ multiplex PCR; TCRdb's copy has only in-frame clones and lacks some. This repertoire shows hundreds of thousands of clones, approximately 90% found once; its top ten account for around 13%. The CDR3 consists of 15 residues. CDR1 is MNHEY and CDR2 is SMNVEV in the germline V gene (reference sequence). Trimming removed 5 bases from V and 6 bases from J; junction bases left unmatched: 5. Sequences were obtained from peripheral blood. The chain carries TRBV27 and TRBJ1-6; TRBD1 matches at 9 bases. The origin of this receptor is a woman in her sixties or seventies with acute or convalescent COVID-19. The CDR3 coding sequence is TGTGCCAGCAGTCCACAGGGACAGGGTAATTCACCCCTCCACTTT. Translating gives CASSPQGQGNSPLHF.